This T cell receptor beta chain was found in a study of T cell responses to AZD1222 COVID-19 vaccine (dated by TCRdb to 2020 to 2023). Broadly, across the study: A total of 230 to 250 trial participants underwent TCR sequencing, of whom around 210 had received two doses of AZD1222 and approximately 25 had received two doses of the MenACWY control vaccine. Trial participants were enrolled by age into subgroups of 18-55, 56-69 and 70-plus years, and around 140, 26 and 57 TCR-sequenced participants, respectively, were included in these subgroups.

The sample's time point label, in plain terms: about 28 days (+/-7) after the second vaccine dose. AZD1222 recipients given second doses at about 4 weeks or at about 12 weeks were pooled, since spike-specific TCR depth and breadth were not found to differ between the two schedules. Samples from vaccinated people were obtained from the UK trials COV001 and COV002, which included a single-blind randomized controlled phase 2/3 trial of AZD1222 (ChAdOx1 nCoV-19) in healthy adults. For TCRbeta chain sequencing, PBMC samples were collected from trial participants at day 0 and at day 28 after the second dose. As regards this clone: It has no known antigen specificity. Per-base qualities were not stored, and no clone one base away is much larger.

V is reduced by 3 bases and J by 0 bases, leaving a spacing of 13 bases between them. The CDR3 sequence holds 16 residues, the cysteine and phenylalanine included. The sequence is cut down to CDR3 DNA, 48 bases in frame from base 1. CDR1 and CDR2 were assigned from the germline V gene (reference sequence) as LNHNV and YYDKDF. The CDR3 regions of human TCRbeta chains were analyzed by immunosequencing. The authors' pipeline ran thus. TCRs in the repertoires were matched against a reference library of SARS-CoV-2-specific TCRs that had been generated with the MIRA antigen-specificity platform. Breadth was defined as the fraction of unique TCRs that were SARS-CoV-2-associated, and depth was defined as the fraction of total T cells that were SARS-CoV-2-associated. Using the MIRA data, every spike-specific TCR was mapped to the spike region that the TCR reacted to and assigned to either a CD4 or a CD8 class. Log10-transformed breadth and depth values were compared by one-way ANOVA with Sidak's multiple comparisons tests. TCRdb retrieved this table from immuneACCESS and kept in-frame rearrangements only. Not all clones are present; in checked studies, unresolved V genes account for under half, and no reason is known for the remainder. V, J and clone size are those of that table, while D and trimming were read from the DNA. For this sample there are 250,000 to 300,000 clones; approximately 94% appear just once. The ten biggest clones cover roughly 0.5% of the sample.

The investigation overall reported the following: Only five or six AZD1222 recipients were SARS-CoV-2 seropositive at baseline, limiting conclusions about previously exposed vaccinees. Nearly half of unique spike-specific TCRs reportedly recognized epitopes outside regions mutated in the B.1.351 and B.1.1.7 variants. In the small 56-69-year group, the increase in depth fell short of significance, most likely because of low power. No day 14 peak-response samples were available, so repertoires were characterized only after the peak T cell response. Participants were mostly white British and included more females than males, and it was suggested by the authors that clonal diversity may have been underestimated. After two AZD1222 doses, both the breadth and the depth of spike-specific TCRs were significantly higher than at day 0 and than in MenACWY recipients. CD4 TCRs associated with the vaccine covered the entire spike protein, and the dominant responses were in regions 160-218 and 743-854.

In this chain, TRBV15 is recombined with TRBJ2-3, and the D gene may be TRBD2, 6 bases matching. Material: peripheral blood, obtained 28 days after the second AZD1222 dose. The source is an adult who received the AZD1222 COVID-19 vaccine. The nucleotide sequence reads as follows: TGTGCCACCAGCAGTCTTGGGACTTCTAGCACAGATACGCAGTATTTT. It specifies CATSSLGTSSTDTQYF.